This TCR beta chain was profiled in a study of shared clonotypes between healthy human individuals. Study outcomes and limitations: Generation probabilities were higher for clonotypes shared across all four sorted-subset donors than for unshared ones.

Repertoires were generated with immunoSEQ multiplex PCR, while TCRdb's copy carries only in-frame clones and drops some. The repertoire holds 650,000 to 700,000 clones, with less than 95% as singletons. Regarding this clone: No antigen is known for it.

Germline V CDR1 and CDR2: SGHTA, FQGTGA. This CDR3 is 15 amino acids long. Trimming shortened V by 3 bases and J by 6 bases, and 15 bases separated the two germline ends. The source material was memory CD8+ T cells from PBMCs. The subset is: CD45RO+ cells pooled with CCR7-negative TemRA cells. The chain is built from TRBV7-3 and TRBJ2-1; the D gene is possibly TRBD1 (5 bases). This clonotype was obtained from a man aged 18 to 29 in good health. Some clones in this sample may be carry-over from other donors' samples. CDR3 sequence reads: CASSFPKEGANEQFF. In DNA form, the CDR3 reads TGTGCCAGCAGCTTCCCCAAAGAAGGGGCCAATGAGCAGTTCTTC.